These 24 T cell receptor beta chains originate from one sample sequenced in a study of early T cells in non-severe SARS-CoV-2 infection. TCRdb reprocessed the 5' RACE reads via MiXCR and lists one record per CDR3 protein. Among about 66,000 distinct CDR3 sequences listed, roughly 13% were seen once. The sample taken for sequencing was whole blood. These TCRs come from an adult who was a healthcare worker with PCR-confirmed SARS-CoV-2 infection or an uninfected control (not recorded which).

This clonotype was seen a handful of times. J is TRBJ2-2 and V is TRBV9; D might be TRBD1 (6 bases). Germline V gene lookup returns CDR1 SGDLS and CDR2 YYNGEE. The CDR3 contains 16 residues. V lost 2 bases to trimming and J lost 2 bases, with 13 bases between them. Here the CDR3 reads CASSVYRDTNTGELFF. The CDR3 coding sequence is TGTGCCAGCAGCGTGTACCGGGACACAAACACCGGGGAGCTGTTTTTT. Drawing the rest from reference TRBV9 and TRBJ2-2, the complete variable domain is DSGVTQTPKHLITATGQRVTLRCSPRSGDLSVYWYQQSLDQGLQFLIQYYNGEERAKGNILERFSAQQFPDLHSELNLSSLELGDSALYFCASSVYRDTNTGELFFGEGSRLTVL.

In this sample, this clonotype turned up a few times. CDR3 residues: CASSGTSVELQFF. DNA of the CDR3: TGCGCCAGCAGCGGCACTAGTGTTGAACTGCAGTTCTTC. V gene TRBV5-1 combines with J gene TRBJ2-1; D may be TRBD2 (5 bases). The CDR3 runs to 13 residues. Germline CDR1 and CDR2: SGHRS and YFSETQ. Trimming left V 4 bases short and J 12 bases short, with 17 bases between.

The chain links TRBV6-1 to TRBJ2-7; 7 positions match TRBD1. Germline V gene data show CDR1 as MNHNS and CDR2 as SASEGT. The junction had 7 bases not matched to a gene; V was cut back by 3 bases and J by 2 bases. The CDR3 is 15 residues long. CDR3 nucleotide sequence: TGTGCCAGCAGTGAGCCTACGGGACAGACCTACGAGCAGTACTTC. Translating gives CASSEPTGQTYEQYF.

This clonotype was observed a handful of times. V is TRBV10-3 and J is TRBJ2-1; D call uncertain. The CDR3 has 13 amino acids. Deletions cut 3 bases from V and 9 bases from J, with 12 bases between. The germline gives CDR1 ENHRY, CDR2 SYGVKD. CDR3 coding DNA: TGTGCCATCAGTGAACTGGCGGACGGTGAGCAGTTCTTC. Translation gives CAISELADGEQFF.

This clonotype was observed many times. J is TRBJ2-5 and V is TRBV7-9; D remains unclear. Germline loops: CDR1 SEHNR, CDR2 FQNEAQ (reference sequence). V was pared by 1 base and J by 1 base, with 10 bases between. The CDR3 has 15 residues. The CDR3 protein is CASSLGRRSQETQYF. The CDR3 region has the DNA TGTGCCAGCAGCTTAGGTCGCAGGTCCCAAGAGACCCAGTACTTC.

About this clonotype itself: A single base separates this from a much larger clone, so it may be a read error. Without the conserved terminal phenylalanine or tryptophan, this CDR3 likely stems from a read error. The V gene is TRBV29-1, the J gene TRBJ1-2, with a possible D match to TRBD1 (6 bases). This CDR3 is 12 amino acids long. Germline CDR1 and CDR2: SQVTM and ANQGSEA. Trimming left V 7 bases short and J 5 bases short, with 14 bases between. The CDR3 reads CSARTVSYGYTL. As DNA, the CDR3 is TGCAGCGCTAGGACAGTGTCATATGGCTACACCCTC.

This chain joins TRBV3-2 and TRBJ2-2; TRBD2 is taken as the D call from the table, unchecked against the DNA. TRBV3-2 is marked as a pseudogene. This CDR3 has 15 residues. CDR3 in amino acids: CASRNRTRITGELFF. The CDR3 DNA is TGTGCCAGCAGGAACCGGACTAGGATCACCGGGGAGCTGTTTTTT.

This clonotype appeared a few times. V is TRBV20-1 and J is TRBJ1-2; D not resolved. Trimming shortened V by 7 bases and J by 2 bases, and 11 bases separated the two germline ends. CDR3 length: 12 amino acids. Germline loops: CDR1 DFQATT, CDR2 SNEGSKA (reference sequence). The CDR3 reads CSVRPLNYGYTF. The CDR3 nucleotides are TGCAGTGTACGTCCACTCAACTATGGCTACACCTTC.

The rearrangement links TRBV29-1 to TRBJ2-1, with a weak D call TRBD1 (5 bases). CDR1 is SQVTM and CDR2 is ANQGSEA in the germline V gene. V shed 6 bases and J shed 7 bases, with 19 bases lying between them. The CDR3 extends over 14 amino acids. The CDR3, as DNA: TGCAGCGTCCCCCTGTCCAGGGCCCCAAATGAGCAGTTCTTC. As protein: CSVPLSRAPNEQFF.

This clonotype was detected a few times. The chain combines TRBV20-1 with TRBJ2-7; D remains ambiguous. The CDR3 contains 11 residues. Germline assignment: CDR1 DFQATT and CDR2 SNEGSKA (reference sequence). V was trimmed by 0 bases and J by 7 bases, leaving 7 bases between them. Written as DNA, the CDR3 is TGCAGTGCTAGAGATTCGAGGGAGCAGTACTTC. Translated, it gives CSARDSREQYF.

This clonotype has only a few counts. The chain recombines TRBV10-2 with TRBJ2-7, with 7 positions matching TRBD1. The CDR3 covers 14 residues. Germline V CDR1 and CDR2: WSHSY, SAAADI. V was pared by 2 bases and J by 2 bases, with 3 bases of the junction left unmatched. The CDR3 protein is CASSEPGGAYEQYF. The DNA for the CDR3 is TGCGCCAGCAGTGAGCCAGGGGGTGCCTACGAGCAGTACTTC.

The CDR3 region is CASSEGQRAGNQPQHF. Written as DNA, the CDR3 is TGTGCCAGCAGTGAAGGACAGAGGGCAGGGAATCAGCCCCAGCATTTT. This chain links TRBV6-1 with TRBJ1-5; D perhaps matches TRBD1 (5 bases). CDR1 MNHNS and CDR2 SASEGT come from the germline V gene. V dropped 1 base and J dropped 4 bases, with 14 bases sitting between them. This CDR3 is 16 amino acids long.

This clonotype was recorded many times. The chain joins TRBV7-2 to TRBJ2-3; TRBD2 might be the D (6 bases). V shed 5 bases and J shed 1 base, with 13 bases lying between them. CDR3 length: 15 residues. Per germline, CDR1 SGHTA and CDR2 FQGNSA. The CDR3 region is CASSPIAARTDTQYF. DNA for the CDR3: TGTGCCAGCAGCCCCATAGCGGCCCGCACAGATACGCAGTATTTT.

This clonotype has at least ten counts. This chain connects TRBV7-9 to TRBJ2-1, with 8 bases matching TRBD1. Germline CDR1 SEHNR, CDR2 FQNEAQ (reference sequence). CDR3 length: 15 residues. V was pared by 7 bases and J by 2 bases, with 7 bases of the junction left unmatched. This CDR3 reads CASIRGRSTYNEQFF. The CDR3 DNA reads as TGTGCCAGCATCAGGGGGCGGAGCACCTACAATGAGCAGTTCTTC.

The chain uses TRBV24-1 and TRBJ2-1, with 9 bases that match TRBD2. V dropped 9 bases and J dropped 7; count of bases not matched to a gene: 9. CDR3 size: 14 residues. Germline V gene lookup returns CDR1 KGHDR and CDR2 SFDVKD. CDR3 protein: CATHAGGIGNEQFF. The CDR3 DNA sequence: TGTGCCACCCATGCGGGAGGGATCGGGAATGAGCAGTTCTTC.

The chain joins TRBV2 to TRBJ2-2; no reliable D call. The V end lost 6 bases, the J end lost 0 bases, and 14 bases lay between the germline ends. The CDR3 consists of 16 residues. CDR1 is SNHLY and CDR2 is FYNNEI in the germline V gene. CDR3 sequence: CASRRNRIANTGELFF. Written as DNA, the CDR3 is TGTGCCAGCAGGAGGAATAGGATCGCGAACACCGGGGAGCTGTTTTTT.

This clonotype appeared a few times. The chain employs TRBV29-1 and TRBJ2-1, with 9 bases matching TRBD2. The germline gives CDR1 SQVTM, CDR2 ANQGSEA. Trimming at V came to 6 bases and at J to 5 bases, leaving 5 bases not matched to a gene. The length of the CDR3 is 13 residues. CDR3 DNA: TGCAGCGTCCCGGGACTAGCACACAATGAGCAGTTCTTC. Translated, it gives CSVPGLAHNEQFF.

CDR3 nucleotides: TGTGCCAGCAGTACGGGGGATATCACCGGGGAGCTGTTTTTT. Encoded protein: CASSTGDITGELFF. The chain uses TRBV6-2 or TRBV6-3 and TRBJ2-2; tentatively, D is TRBD2 (6 bases). Trimming shortened V by 5 bases and J by 4 bases, and 11 bases separated the two germline ends. The CDR3 covers 14 residues. Germline V CDR1 and CDR2: MNHEY, SVGEGT.

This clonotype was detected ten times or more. CDR3 sequence (DNA): TGTGCCAGCAGCTTAGTCACCTCACAGGGCCTCTCCTACAATGAGCAGTTCTTC. It yields the protein CASSLVTSQGLSYNEQFF. V is TRBV7-6 and J is TRBJ2-1, with D maybe TRBD1 (6 bases). Germline V CDR1 and CDR2: SGHVS, FNYEAQ. The V and J ends lost 1 base and 0 bases respectively, with 16 bases between them. The CDR3 runs to 18 residues.

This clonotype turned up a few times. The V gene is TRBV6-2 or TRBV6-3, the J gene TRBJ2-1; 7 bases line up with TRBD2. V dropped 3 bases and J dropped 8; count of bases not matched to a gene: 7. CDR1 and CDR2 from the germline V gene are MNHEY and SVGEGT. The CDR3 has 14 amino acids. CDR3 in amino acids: CASSYLGREDEQFF. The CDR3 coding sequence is TGTGCCAGCAGTTATTTGGGGAGGGAAGATGAGCAGTTCTTC.

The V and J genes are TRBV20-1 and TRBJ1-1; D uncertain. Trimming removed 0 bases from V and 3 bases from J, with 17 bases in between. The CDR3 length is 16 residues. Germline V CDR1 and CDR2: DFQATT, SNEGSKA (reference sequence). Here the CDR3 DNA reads TGCAGTGCTAGAGATTCAGTTAGTGGGAGAGACACTGAAGCTTTCTTT. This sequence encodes CSARDSVSGRDTEAFF.

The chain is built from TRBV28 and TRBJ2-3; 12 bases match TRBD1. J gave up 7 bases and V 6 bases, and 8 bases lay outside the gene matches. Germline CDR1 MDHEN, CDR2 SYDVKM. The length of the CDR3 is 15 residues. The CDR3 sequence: CASSTAGTGGYTQYF. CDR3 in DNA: TGTGCCAGCAGCACAGCCGGGACAGGGGGCTATACGCAGTATTTT.

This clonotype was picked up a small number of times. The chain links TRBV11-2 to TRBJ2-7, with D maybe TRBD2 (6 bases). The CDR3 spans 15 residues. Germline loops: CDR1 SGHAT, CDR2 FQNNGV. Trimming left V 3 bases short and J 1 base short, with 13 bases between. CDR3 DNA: TGTGCCAGCAGCTTCGGGGGAAGCGCTTCCTACGAGCAGTACTTC. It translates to CASSFGGSASYEQYF.

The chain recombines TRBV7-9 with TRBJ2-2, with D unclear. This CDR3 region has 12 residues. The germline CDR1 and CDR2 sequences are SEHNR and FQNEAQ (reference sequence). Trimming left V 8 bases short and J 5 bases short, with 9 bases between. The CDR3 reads CASGRRTGELFF. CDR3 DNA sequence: TGTGCCAGCGGGCGCCGGACCGGGGAGCTGTTTTTT.